This passage covers 27 T cell receptor beta chains from one sample sequenced in a study of response to subunit inactivated influenza vaccine. Using its own MiXCR run on the RT-PCR reads, TCRdb lists one record per CDR3 protein. Altogether about 170,000 distinct CDR3 sequences are present, 10% to 15% being singletons, with the ten largest covering around 28%. A further study also used this sample, focusing on T cells expressing NK-cell markers. From that study: Scientists made TCR beta cDNA using 5'RACE template switching with UMIs.

Sequenced material: CD8+ T cells sorted from PBMCs, taken less than 13 days after vaccination. These receptors came from a man in his fifties who received an inactivated influenza vaccine.

V usage is TRBV27 and J usage is TRBJ2-7; D is perhaps TRBD1 (6 bases). The CDR3 is 14 amino acids. V dropped 6 bases and J dropped 0 bases, with 12 bases sitting between them. Per the germline V gene, CDR1 is MNHEY and CDR2 is SMNVEV (reference sequence). CDR3 sequence reads: CASSRTGSSYEQYF. The CDR3 DNA sequence: TGTGCCAGCAGCCGAACAGGGAGCTCCTACGAGCAGTACTTC.

V is TRBV5-6 and J is TRBJ2-7, with 8 bases that match TRBD1. The CDR3 length is 13 residues. V lost 4 bases and J lost 2; bases outside the gene matches: 2. Germline V gene data show CDR1 as SGHDT and CDR2 as YYEEEE. CDR3: CASSRTGPYEQYF. The DNA for the CDR3 is TGTGCCAGCAGCCGGACAGGGCCCTACGAGCAGTACTTC.

The table lists this clonotype with many counts. J is TRBJ2-7 and V is TRBV27; 10 bases are shared with TRBD2. Looked up from germline, CDR1 is MNHEY and CDR2 is SMNVEV (reference sequence). V lost 3 bases and J lost 5; bases outside the gene matches: 7. The CDR3 has 15 residues. CDR3 sequence (DNA): TGTGCCAGCAGTTTGAGAAGCGGGGGGGCCCACGAGCAGTACTTC. It codes for CASSLRSGGAHEQYF.

V is TRBV12-3 or TRBV12-4 and J is TRBJ2-5, with TRBD2 identical over 15 bases. V was clipped by 5 bases and J by 3 bases; unmatched bases: 4. There are 16 residues in the CDR3. The CDR3 is CASSIGTSGGKETQYF. CDR3 DNA sequence: TGTGCCAGCAGTATAGGGACTAGCGGGGGGAAAGAGACCCAGTACTTC.

The chain couples TRBV9 to TRBJ2-5; D is perhaps TRBD2 (6 bases). With 0 bases removed from V and 4 bases from J, the gap between germline ends came to 10 bases. CDR3 size: 14 residues. In germline, CDR1 is SGDLS, CDR2 YYNGEE. The DNA for the CDR3 is TGTGCCAGCAGCGTAGAACTGGGAGGAGAGACCCAGTACTTC. Protein product: CASSVELGGETQYF. Variable domain in full (rest from reference TRBV9 and TRBJ2-5): DSGVTQTPKHLITATGQRVTLRCSPRSGDLSVYWYQQSLDQGLQFLIQYYNGEERAKGNILERFSAQQFPDLHSELNLSSLELGDSALYFCASSVELGGETQYFGPGTRLLVL.

Ten or more counts support this clonotype. The genes are TRBV29-1 and TRBJ1-2; maybe TRBD1 (5 bases). Germline values: CDR1 SQVTM, CDR2 ANQGSEA. This CDR3 comprises 14 residues. V lost 0 bases, J lost 4 bases, and 12 bases lay in between. CDR3: CSVEDKGLPYGYTF. CDR3 sequence (DNA): TGCAGCGTTGAAGATAAGGGGCTGCCCTATGGCTACACCTTC.

This clonotype was detected only a few times. The chain employs TRBV5-6 and TRBJ1-6; D uncertain. The CDR3 is 12 amino acids. Per the germline V gene, CDR1 is SGHDT and CDR2 is YYEEEE. V lost 2 bases and J 8 bases, leaving 5 bases between the germline ends. Here the CDR3 DNA reads TGTGCCAGCAGCTTCGGGGATTCACCCCTCCACTTT. Translating it yields CASSFGDSPLHF.

The rearrangement joins TRBV4-2 to TRBJ2-3; 9 nucleotides agree with TRBD1. Trimming removed 0 bases from V and 2 bases from J; junction bases left unmatched: 6. From germline, CDR1 is LGHNA and CDR2 YNFKEQ. This CDR3 contains 17 residues. CDR3 nucleotide sequence: TGTGCCAGCAGCCAAGAGCTCGGGACAGGGTTCACAGATACGCAGTATTTT. Translated, it gives CASSQELGTGFTDTQYF.

This clonotype was seen at least ten times. The rearrangement uses TRBV4-3 and TRBJ2-7; no definite D call. Germline V CDR1 and CDR2: LGHNA, YSLEER. The CDR3 is 16 residues long. Trimming took off 0 bases at V and 3 bases at J, with 15 bases between the two ends. As DNA, the CDR3 is TGCGCCAGCAGCCAAGATATAGGGCAGGTGAACTACGAGCAGTACTTC. This gives the protein CASSQDIGQVNYEQYF.

This chain links TRBV12-3 or TRBV12-4 with TRBJ2-3; D is ambiguous. The CDR3 extends over 16 amino acids. With 6 bases removed from V and 2 bases from J, the gap between germline ends came to 18 bases. The CDR3 nucleotides read TGTGCCAGCAGCCGAATCGTCTTCCTTCACACAGATACGCAGTATTTT. Residues: CASSRIVFLHTDTQYF.

This clonotype was seen at least ten times. The chain joins TRBV6-5 to TRBJ2-4, with unresolved D. Trimming shortened V by 0 bases and J by 7 bases, and 13 bases separated the two germline ends. Per germline, CDR1 MNHEY and CDR2 SVGAGI. This CDR3 is 15 amino acids long. In DNA, the CDR3 is TGTGCCAGCAGTTACTCGACCTCTATTCCCAACATTCAGTACTTC. It yields the protein CASSYSTSIPNIQYF.

This clonotype was seen at least ten times. The chain carries TRBV6-2 or TRBV6-3 and TRBJ2-7; unclear D gene. This CDR3 contains 13 residues. CDR1 and CDR2 (germline): MNHEY, SVGEGT. V gave up 1 base and J gave up 2 bases, with 6 bases separating them. The CDR3 here is CASSYFGAYEQYF. As DNA, the CDR3 is TGTGCCAGCAGTTACTTCGGTGCCTACGAGCAGTACTTC.

In this sample, this clonotype turned up many times. The rearrangement uses TRBV5-5 and TRBJ1-5, with D perhaps matching TRBD1 (6 bases). With 4 bases removed from V and 3 bases from J, the gap between germline ends came to 11 bases. There are 14 residues in the CDR3. Per germline, CDR1 SGHKS and CDR2 YYEKEE (reference sequence). The chain's CDR3 is CASSLTGNNQPQHF. The CDR3, as DNA: TGTGCCAGCAGCCTGACAGGCAACAATCAGCCCCAGCATTTT.

Only a few counts were recorded for this clonotype. This chain joins TRBV20-1 and TRBJ2-7; 11 nucleotides agree with TRBD2. The J segment lost 2 bases and the V segment lost 3 bases, leaving 3 bases of the junction unmatched. CDR1 is DFQATT and CDR2 is SNEGSKA in the germline V gene (reference sequence). This CDR3 comprises 14 residues. CDR3 residues: CSASLGLAAYEQYF. DNA for the CDR3: TGCAGTGCTAGCTTGGGACTAGCGGCCTACGAGCAGTACTTC.

This clonotype was counted many times. This chain links TRBV29-1 with TRBJ2-7, with D possibly TRBD1 on 6 matching bases. The CDR3 covers 15 residues. Germline lookup yields CDR1 SQVTM and CDR2 ANQGSEA. Trimming shortened V by 4 bases and J by 2 bases, and 18 bases separated the two germline ends. Written as DNA, the CDR3 is TGCAGCGTTGGTGGCCTTAAGACAGGTCCCTACGAGCAGTACTTC. Translating gives CSVGGLKTGPYEQYF.

This chain joins TRBV3-1 and TRBJ2-1; TRBD2 matches at 8 bases. From germline, CDR1 is LGHDT and CDR2 YNNKEL (reference sequence). J lost 7 bases, V lost 0 bases, and 8 bases had no gene match. This CDR3 has 16 amino acids. The CDR3 region has the DNA TGTGCCAGCAGCCAAGACGTCGGGAGGGGGAGAAATGAGCAGTTCTTC. Its protein product is CASSQDVGRGRNEQFF.

This clonotype was found a few times. The chain couples TRBV12-3 or TRBV12-4 to TRBJ2-3; D is possibly TRBD1 or TRBD2 (5 bases each). V lost 1 base to trimming and J lost 4 bases, with 6 bases between them. The CDR3 totals 13 residues. CDR3 residues: CASSLVGPDTQYF. In nucleotides, the CDR3 is TGTGCCAGCAGTTTAGTGGGACCAGATACGCAGTATTTT.

The chain couples TRBV28 to TRBJ1-1, with 7 bases matching TRBD1. The germline V gene encodes CDR1 MDHEN and CDR2 SYDVKM. Losses at the gene ends were 5 bases for V and 2 bases for J; bases not matched to a gene: 8. The CDR3 is made up of 15 amino acids. The CDR3 spells CASSKWDRLNTEAFF. The CDR3, as DNA: TGTGCCAGCAGTAAATGGGACAGACTCAACACTGAAGCTTTCTTT.

The chain has TRBV24-1 and TRBJ2-1; D is possibly TRBD2 (6 bases). V shed 5 bases and J shed 3 bases, with 10 bases lying between them. CDR1 and CDR2 (germline): KGHDR, SFDVKD. CDR3 length: 14 residues. CDR3 nucleotides: TGTGCCACCAGTGCGGGAGACGGCTACAATGAGCAGTTCTTC. Translation gives CATSAGDGYNEQFF.

As DNA, the CDR3 is TGCAGTGCCCTCTCACTAGCGGGGGCCTACGAGCAGTACTTC. It translates to CSALSLAGAYEQYF. The rearrangement uses TRBV20-1 and TRBJ2-7, with 11 bases matching TRBD2. The CDR3 totals 14 residues. Germline CDR1 is DFQATT and CDR2 is SNEGSKA (reference sequence). The V gene end was trimmed by 6 bases and the J gene end by 2 bases; junction bases not matched to a gene: 6.

This rearrangement joins TRBV20-1 to TRBJ2-1; 7 nucleotides line up with TRBD2. Germline loops: CDR1 DFQATT, CDR2 SNEGSKA (reference sequence). Trimming cost V 3 bases and J 4 bases; bases outside gene matches: 3. The CDR3 runs to 13 residues. The CDR3 DNA follows: TGCAGTGCTAGGGGGAGGGAGTACAATGAGCAGTTCTTC. Amino acids: CSARGREYNEQFF.

A single count supports this clonotype. The V and J genes are TRBV15 and TRBJ2-6; 11 nucleotides agree with TRBD1. CDR1 and CDR2 from the germline V gene are LNHNV and YYDKDF (reference sequence). The CDR3 length is 16 residues. The V segment lost 11 bases and the J segment 1 base; nucleotides outside the gene matches: 7. CDR3 coding DNA: TGTGCCGCCGCTCGGGACAGGGGGTCTGGGGCCAACGTCCTGACTTTC. The encoded protein is CAAARDRGSGANVLTF.

This clonotype occurred a few times. This sequence joins TRBV7-9 and TRBJ2-7; 11 nucleotides line up with TRBD2. The V and J ends lost 1 base and 4 bases, in that order; junction bases with no gene match: 6. The length of the CDR3 is 16 residues. Germline V gene lookup returns CDR1 SEHNR and CDR2 FQNEAQ (reference sequence). The CDR3 nucleotides are TGTGCCAGCAGCTTAGGCCCACTAGCGGGAGTTTACGAGCAGTACTTC. This sequence encodes CASSLGPLAGVYEQYF. The full variable domain, in which reference TRBV7-9 and TRBJ2-7 provide the parts outside the CDR3, is DTGVSQNPRHKITKRGQNVTFRCDPISEHNRLYWYRQTLGQGPEFLTYFQNEAQLEKSRLLSDRFSAERPKGSFSTLEIQRTEQGDSAMYLCASSLGPLAGVYEQYFGPGTRLTVT.

The V gene is TRBV4-3, the J gene TRBJ1-2; D not certain. The V end was cut by 0 bases, the J end by 0 bases, with 8 bases between. CDR3 length: 15 amino acids. Germline V lookup: CDR1 LGHNA, CDR2 YSLEER. The CDR3 sequence is CASSQDFVANYGYTF. In DNA, the CDR3 is TGCGCCAGCAGCCAAGATTTTGTAGCTAACTATGGCTACACCTTC.

This clonotype was seen a handful of times. CDR3 region: CSARMGSDGYTF. CDR3 bases: TGCAGTGCTAGAATGGGGAGCGATGGCTACACCTTC. This sequence joins TRBV20-1 and TRBJ1-2; D remains unclear. The CDR3 has 12 amino acids. Trimming shortened V by 2 bases and J by 6 bases, and 10 bases separated the two germline ends. Germline V lookup: CDR1 DFQATT, CDR2 SNEGSKA (reference sequence).

This clonotype showed up many times. The V call is TRBV5-1, the J call TRBJ2-7; 8 bases align to TRBD1. The CDR3 consists of 13 residues. From germline, CDR1 is SGHRS and CDR2 YFSETQ. J lost 3 bases, V lost 4 bases, and 3 bases had no gene match. CDR3 loop: CASSAGTGYEQYF. The CDR3, as DNA: TGCGCCAGCAGCGCCGGGACAGGCTACGAGCAGTACTTC.

There are a few counts of this clonotype. The rearrangement links TRBV6-2 or TRBV6-3 to TRBJ2-7; no clear D gene. V was pared by 7 bases and J by 3 bases, with 13 bases between. Germline V lookup: CDR1 MNHEY, CDR2 SVGEGT. CDR3 size: 13 residues. CDR3 nucleotides: TGTGCCAGCAACCCTCTGCTGGGCTACGAGCAGTACTTC. Encoded protein: CASNPLLGYEQYF.